The 17 T cell receptor beta chains presented below share a single source sample, sequenced in a study of radiotherapy plus CTLA-4 blockade in lung cancer. The table came from immunoSEQ multiplex PCR; TCRdb's copy has only in-frame clones and leaves some out. The data contain 85,000 to 100,000 clones, around 72% of them singletons. The specimen was peripheral blood, collected from a patient treated with radiotherapy plus ipilimumab. These receptors originate from a human donor with non-small cell lung cancer that progressed on radiotherapy plus ipilimumab.

The V and J genes are TRBV7-9 and TRBJ2-7; D not certain. Germline CDR1 SEHNR, CDR2 FQNEAQ (reference sequence). Trimming took 3 bases from V and 6 from J, leaving 6 bases between them. CDR3 length: 11 amino acids. This CDR3 is CASSFGIEQYF. The DNA of the CDR3 is TGTGCCAGCAGCTTCGGTATCGAGCAGTACTTC.

This clone turned up a few times. This chain joins TRBV4-3 and TRBJ2-1; D possibly corresponds to TRBD1 (6 bases). V was clipped by 5 bases and J by 0 bases, with 11 bases between them. The length of the CDR3 is 15 residues. Germline assignment: CDR1 LGHNA and CDR2 YSLEER. The CDR3 sequence: CASSEDRSSYNEQFF. In nucleotides, the CDR3 is TGCGCCAGCAGCGAGGACAGAAGCTCCTACAATGAGCAGTTCTTC.

This clone was recorded a few times. This chain uses TRBV5-1 with TRBJ1-6; D gene uncertain. The CDR3 contains 14 residues. The V gene's germline CDR1 is SGHRS and CDR2 YFSETQ. The V end was cut by 7 bases, the J end by 1 base, with 9 bases between. The CDR3 nucleotides read TGCGCCAGCGCCGAGCAGTCCTATAATTCACCCCTCCACTTT. Encoded protein: CASAEQSYNSPLHF. Looking up the rest from reference TRBV5-1 and TRBJ1-6 gives the full variable domain: KAGVTQTPRYLIKTRGQQVTLSCSPISGHRSVSWYQQTPGQGLQFLFEYFSETQRNKGNFPGRFSGRQFSNSRSEMNVSTLELGDSALYLCASAEQSYNSPLHFGNGTRLTVT.

The chain carries TRBV5-8 and TRBJ1-4; no firm D call. The CDR3 runs to 12 residues. Between the trimmed V and J ends, which lost 0 bases and 8 bases, there was a span of 5 bases. Per the germline V gene, CDR1 is SGHTS and CDR2 is YDEGEE. Here the CDR3 DNA reads TGTGCCAGCAGCTTGGACGGGGAAAAACTGTTTTTT. Encoded protein: CASSLDGEKLFF. Together with reference TRBV5-8 and TRBJ1-4, the CDR3 gives the full variable domain: EAGVTQSPTHLIKTRGQQATLRCSPISGHTSVYWYQQALGLGLQFLLWYDEGEERNRGNFPPRFSGRQFPNYSSELNVNALELEDSALYLCASSLDGEKLFFGSGTQLSVL.

The sample holds one count of this clone. The chain links TRBV7-9 to TRBJ2-4; 9 bases line up with TRBD1. CDR3 length: 16 amino acids. J gave up 0 bases and V 5 bases, and 5 bases lay outside the gene matches. CDR1 is SEHNR, CDR2 FQNEAQ, per germline (reference sequence). CDR3 loop: CASSPGQGLAKNIQYF. The CDR3 region has the DNA TGTGCCAGCAGCCCGGGACAGGGTTTAGCCAAAAACATTCAGTACTTC.

The chain links TRBV16 to TRBJ2-7, with a tentative D call TRBD2 (6 bases). The CDR3 loop spans 15 amino acids. Germline values: CDR1 KGHSY, CDR2 FQNENV. Between the trimmed V and J ends, which lost 4 bases and 6 bases, there was a span of 19 bases. CDR3 sequence: CASSRSGPSGVEQYF. In DNA, the CDR3 is TGTGCCAGCAGCCGATCGGGGCCCTCGGGGGTCGAGCAGTACTTC.

V is TRBV6-1 and J is TRBJ2-2, with D uncertain. Per germline, CDR1 MNHNS and CDR2 SASEGT. V lost 4 bases to trimming and J lost 0 bases, with 9 bases between them. The CDR3 is 15 amino acids. CDR3 coding DNA: TGTGCCAGCAGTGGGAGAACAGCGAACACCGGGGAGCTGTTTTTT. This gives the protein CASSGRTANTGELFF.

This chain links TRBV11-2 with TRBJ2-4; D might be TRBD2 (5 bases). CDR3 length: 14 amino acids. Trimming took 6 bases from V and 6 from J, leaving 15 bases between them. Germline V CDR1 and CDR2: SGHAT, FQNNGV. In DNA form, the CDR3 reads TGTGCCAGCAGGGAATGGAAGGCGGGAAACATTCAGTACTTC. Translation: CASREWKAGNIQYF.

The J gene is TRBJ1-4, the V gene TRBV4-3; D not resolved. Germline V lookup: CDR1 LGHNA, CDR2 YSLEER. Between the trimmed V and J ends, which lost 1 base and 6 bases, there was a span of 15 bases. The CDR3 extends over 16 amino acids. CDR3 in amino acids: CASSQVVATTDEKLFF. In DNA form, the CDR3 reads TGCGCCAGCAGCCAAGTGGTGGCGACAACCGATGAAAAACTGTTTTTT.

V gene TRBV6-6 combines with J gene TRBJ1-1; D gene ambiguous. CDR3 size: 15 residues. The germline V gene has CDR1 MNHNY and CDR2 SVGAGI (reference sequence). Trimming left V 7 bases short and J 0 bases short, with 15 bases between. Here the CDR3 reads CASTSTGYMNTEAFF. The CDR3 DNA reads TGTGCCAGCACCTCCACGGGGTACATGAACACTGAAGCTTTCTTT.

This sequence joins TRBV27 and TRBJ1-2; TRBD1 aligns across 8 bases. This CDR3 is built from 14 residues. The J segment lost 7 bases and the V segment lost 5 bases, leaving 9 bases of the junction unmatched. The germline V gene encodes CDR1 MNHEY and CDR2 SMNVEV (reference sequence). CDR3 nucleotides: TGTGCCAGCAGTCTGGACAGGGTGAGGGGTGGCTACACCTTC. As protein: CASSLDRVRGGYTF.

This clone has a handful of counts. This chain uses TRBV5-1 with TRBJ1-6; D gene ambiguous. CDR3 length equals 13 residues. With 0 bases removed from V and 7 bases from J, the gap between germline ends came to 5 bases. CDR1 is SGHRS, CDR2 YFSETQ, per germline. In nucleotides, the CDR3 is TGCGCCAGCAGCTTGGAAATGAATTCACCCCTCCACTTT. Encoded protein: CASSLEMNSPLHF.

The V call is TRBV9, the J call TRBJ2-4; 15 bases line up with TRBD2. The CDR3 is 16 residues long. J lost 7 bases, V lost 0 bases, and 2 bases had no gene match. The germline CDR1 and CDR2 sequences are SGDLS and YYNGEE. The CDR3 loop is CASSVEGLAGGNIQYF. DNA of the CDR3: TGTGCCAGCAGCGTAGAGGGACTAGCGGGGGGTAACATTCAGTACTTC.

The chain uses TRBV5-1 and TRBJ2-1; a possible D gene is TRBD2 (5 bases). CDR1 is SGHRS and CDR2 is YFSETQ in the germline V gene. The CDR3 length is 12 residues. V lost 4 bases to trimming and J lost 7 bases, with 9 bases between them. CDR3 bases: TGCGCCAGCAGCGACTCGGGGAATGAGCAGTTCTTC. It encodes CASSDSGNEQFF.

This rearrangement joins TRBV6-5 to TRBJ1-2; the match to TRBD1 covers 9 bases. The V segment lost 6 bases and the J segment 4 bases; nucleotides outside the gene matches: 9. The CDR3 has 15 residues. Germline assignment: CDR1 MNHEY and CDR2 SVGAGI. CDR3 coding DNA: TGTGCCAGCAGCCGGACAGGGGAGTTGTCCTATGGCTACACCTTC. It codes for CASSRTGELSYGYTF.

This clone has more than one count but fewer than ten. This chain uses TRBV9 with TRBJ2-7, with TRBD2 identical over 9 bases. The CDR3 length is 14 residues. CDR1 and CDR2 (germline): SGDLS, YYNGEE. V was pared by 3 bases and J by 7 bases, with 8 bases of the junction left unmatched. The CDR3 DNA is TGTGCCAGCAGCGAGACTAGCGGATGGAGAGAGCAGTACTTC. This translates into CASSETSGWREQYF. Full variable domain (outside the CDR3, taken from reference TRBV9 and TRBJ2-7): DSGVTQTPKHLITATGQRVTLRCSPRSGDLSVYWYQQSLDQGLQFLIQYYNGEERAKGNILERFSAQQFPDLHSELNLSSLELGDSALYFCASSETSGWREQYFGPGTRLTVT.

The chain recombines TRBV7-9 with TRBJ2-1; possible D gene TRBD1, 6 bases. V shed 3 bases and J shed 0 bases, with 15 bases lying between them. The CDR3 spans 17 residues. CDR1 is SEHNR, CDR2 FQNEAQ, per germline (reference sequence). CDR3 sequence (DNA): TGTGCCAGCAGCTTGGGTACAGGGTCCGGCTCCTACAATGAGCAGTTCTTC. Amino acids: CASSLGTGSGSYNEQFF.